A selection of T cell receptor beta chains follows, all from one sample in a study of T cells in Graves' hyperthyroidism and ophthalmopathy. Each CDR3 protein gets one entry after TCRdb re-called the multiplex PCR reads with MiXCR. The data show approximately 570,000 distinct CDR3 sequences, with nearly 20% seen just once and about 50% held by the top ten. The sequenced sample consisted of blood. These receptors were obtained from a man aged 35-49 years with Graves' ophthalmopathy. The CDR3 runs from the conserved cysteine through the conserved F or W. The D gene is left open where the match is weak. Rows may omit the clone size; those that give it use once, few, many or a size class.

>.|TRBJ2-7|TRBV27|many
CASSPLGVGGSYEQYF
TGTGCCAGCAGTCCCCTGGGTGTTGGGGGCTCCTACGAGCAGTACTTC
>.|TRBJ2-1|TRBV27|.
CASSPFTGIDNEQFF
TGTGCCAGCAGTCCCTTCACAGGGATCGACAATGAGCAGTTCTTC
>.|TRBJ2-2|TRBV3-1|many
CASSQRTGELFF
TGTGCCAGCAGCCAGCGAACCGGGGAGCTGTTTTTT
>TRBD1|TRBJ2-7|TRBV5-1|.
CASSSSTGPSEQYF
TGCGCCAGCAGCTCTTCGACAGGGCCCTCCGAGCAGTACTTC
>TRBD2|TRBJ2-1|TRBV10-1|few
CASSQGLAGAYNEQFF
TGCGCCAGCAGTCAGGGACTAGCGGGGGCCTACAATGAGCAGTTCTTC
>.|TRBJ1-2|TRBV29-1|few
CSVEDPGDYGYTF
TGCAGCGTTGAAGATCCCGGGGACTATGGCTACACCTTC
>TRBD2|TRBJ2-3|TRBV20-1|few
CSARESGGGDTQYF
TGCAGTGCTAGAGAGAGCGGGGGGGGAGATACGCAGTATTTT
>.|TRBJ2-3|TRBV7-2|.
CASSLATTQYF
TGTGCCAGCAGCTTAGCGACTACGCAGTATTTT
>.|TRBJ2-1|TRBV28|.
CASRTTGEYNEQFF
TGTGCCAGCAGGACGACAGGAGAGTACAATGAGCAGTTCTTC
>TRBD2|TRBJ2-1|TRBV7-2|many
CASSFPGTTRNEQFF
TGTGCCAGCAGCTTCCCCGGGACTACGCGAAATGAGCAGTTCTTC
>.|TRBJ1-1|TRBV7-2|many
CASSLVPQNTEAFF
TGTGCCAGCAGCTTAGTCCCACAGAACACTGAAGCTTTCTTT
>.|TRBJ1-3|TRBV28|few
CASIPSGFLDTIYF
TGTGCCAGCATTCCAAGCGGGTTTCTAGACACCATATATTTT
>TRBD1|TRBJ1-4|TRBV5-1|few
CASSFTPPGTGAEKLFF
TGCGCCAGCAGCTTCACTCCTCCTGGGACAGGGGCTGAAAAACTGTTTTTT
>.|TRBJ2-2|TRBV7-8|many
CASSSRLGRTGELFF
TGTGCCAGCAGCTCCCGACTGGGGAGGACCGGGGAGCTGTTTTTT
>.|TRBJ2-7|TRBV7-9|.
CASSWEGGGEQYF
TGTGCCAGCAGCTGGGAGGGGGGTGGAGAGCAGTACTTC
>.|TRBJ1-1|TRBV5-1|.
CASSLARVSYTEAFF
TGCGCCAGCAGCTTGGCCCGGGTCAGCTACACTGAAGCTTTCTTT
>.|TRBJ2-3|TRBV7-3|.
CASRESTDTQYF
TGTGCCAGCAGAGAAAGCACAGATACGCAGTATTTT
>.|TRBJ2-3|TRBV12-3/TRBV12-4|few
CASSGGGSVTDTQYF
TGTGCCAGCAGTGGCGGGGGCTCCGTCACAGATACGCAGTATTTT
>TRBD2|TRBJ2-3|TRBV25-1|few
CASSRPHGGDTRSTDTQYF
TGTGCCAGCAGTCGACCACACGGGGGGGATACAAGGAGCACAGATACGCAGTATTTT
>TRBD2|TRBJ2-1|TRBV5-5|few
CASSLRSGGAYNEQFF
TGTGCCAGCAGCTTGCGTAGCGGGGGGGCCTACAATGAGCAGTTCTTC
>TRBD2|TRBJ2-1|TRBV20-1|many
CSGLALAGNNEQFF
TGCAGTGGTCTTGCACTAGCGGGGAACAATGAGCAGTTCTTC
>.|TRBJ2-2|TRBV7-3|.
CASSLKGRGDTGELFF
TGTGCCAGCAGCTTAAAAGGGAGAGGGGACACCGGGGAGCTGTTTTTT
>.|TRBJ2-3|TRBV3-1|.
CASGPSGTDTQYF
TGTGCCAGCGGCCCTTCTGGCACAGATACGCAGTATTTT
>.|TRBJ2-3|TRBV12-3/TRBV12-4|.
CASSRDEGTQYF
TGTGCCAGCAGCCGGGACGAGGGTACGCAGTATTTT
>.|TRBJ2-6|TRBV5-1|few
CASSLLAFRSSGANVLTF
TGCGCCAGCAGCTTGCTGGCATTCCGTAGCTCTGGGGCCAACGTCCTGACTTTC
>TRBD1|TRBJ2-7|TRBV20-1|many
CSAPGQGVTYEQYF
TGCAGTGCTCCCGGACAGGGCGTTACCTACGAGCAGTACTTC
>.|TRBJ2-7|TRBV5-1|.
CASSFGTGQDEQYF
TGCGCCAGCAGCTTCGGGACTGGGCAAGACGAGCAGTACTTC